This TCR beta chain was sequenced in a study of Ad26.COV2.S vaccination and SARS-CoV-2 variants. This table comes from immunoSEQ multiplex PCR, and its TCRdb copy is limited to in-frame clones, with some not included. The sample has 150,000 to 200,000 clones; around 88% are singletons. The germline V and J ends were trimmed by 2 bases and 7 bases, with 8 bases remaining between them. This CDR3 has 12 amino acids. This material consisted of peripheral blood, taken after recovery from COVID-19. V is TRBV12-3 or TRBV12-4 and J is TRBJ1-1, with D unclear. The source is a human donor who had recovered from COVID-19. CDR3 nucleotide sequence: TGTGCCAGCAGTTTAATAACCATTGAAGCTTTCTTT. Residues: CASSLITIEAFF.